The rows below give T cell receptor beta chains drawn from one sample of a study of control samples from healthy donors and cancer patients. Method: immunoSEQ multiplex PCR; TCRdb's copy keeps in-frame clones and lacks some. The table records about 190,000 clones, roughly nine tenths of them present only once. Sequencing was performed on blood. The receptors here all came from a man aged 25 to 40 in good health. Each CDR3 is given with its conserved first and last residue. The order of the fields is V gene, D gene, J gene, clone size, CDR3 protein, CDR3 DNA. The D gene is left open where the match is weak. Where a row states a size, it is once, few, many or the class of an expanded clone; other rows omit it.

V gene: TRBV7-3; D gene: NA; J gene: TRBJ2-2; clone size: once; CDR3 protein: CASRTAKNTGELFF; CDR3 DNA: TGTGCCAGCAGGACAGCCAAAAACACCGGGGAGCTGTTTTTT
V gene: TRBV6-6; D gene: NA; J gene: TRBJ1-3; clone size: NA; CDR3 protein: CASSPGGNTIYF; CDR3 DNA: TGTGCCAGCAGTCCAGGAGGGAACACCATATATTTT
V gene: TRBV10-1; D gene: NA; J gene: TRBJ2-4; clone size: NA; CDR3 protein: CASTGQTYRLAKNIQYF; CDR3 DNA: TGCGCCAGCACCGGACAGACCTACCGCCTGGCCAAAAACATTCAGTACTTC
V gene: TRBV30; D gene: NA; J gene: TRBJ2-7; clone size: NA; CDR3 protein: CAWSVWGDEQYF; CDR3 DNA: TGTGCCTGGAGTGTTTGGGGAGACGAGCAGTACTTC
V gene: TRBV30; D gene: NA; J gene: TRBJ1-5; clone size: NA; CDR3 protein: CAWISPGAGLGQPQHF; CDR3 DNA: TGTGCCTGGATCTCCCCGGGGGCAGGGCTAGGACAGCCCCAGCATTTT
V gene: TRBV9; D gene: NA; J gene: TRBJ1-1; clone size: NA; CDR3 protein: CASSVLSGNTEAFF; CDR3 DNA: TGTGCCAGCAGCGTACTCTCCGGGAACACTGAAGCTTTCTTT
V gene: TRBV6-2/TRBV6-3; D gene: TRBD2; J gene: TRBJ2-7; clone size: NA; CDR3 protein: CASSYSTRDYYEQYF; CDR3 DNA: TGTGCCAGCAGTTACTCGACGCGGGACTACTACGAGCAGTACTTC
V gene: TRBV3-1/TRBV3-2; D gene: TRBD2; J gene: TRBJ2-4; clone size: NA; CDR3 protein: CASSQDSGTSGGAWNIQYF; CDR3 DNA: TGTGCCAGCAGCCAAGATAGTGGGACTAGCGGGGGGGCCTGGAACATTCAGTACTTC
V gene: TRBV2; D gene: TRBD1; J gene: TRBJ1-1; clone size: NA; CDR3 protein: CASSEQGAGVNTEAFF; CDR3 DNA: TGTGCCAGCAGTGAGCAGGGGGCAGGAGTGAACACTGAAGCTTTCTTT
V gene: TRBV5-8; D gene: NA; J gene: TRBJ1-5; clone size: NA; CDR3 protein: CASSTYSNQPQHF; CDR3 DNA: TGTGCCAGCAGCACATATAGCAATCAGCCCCAGCATTTT
V gene: TRBV7-2; D gene: NA; J gene: TRBJ1-2; clone size: NA; CDR3 protein: CASRGNYGYTF; CDR3 DNA: TGTGCCAGCAGGGGAAACTATGGCTACACCTTC
V gene: TRBV24-1; D gene: NA; J gene: TRBJ2-5; clone size: NA; CDR3 protein: CATSDPDGEETQYF; CDR3 DNA: TGTGCCACCAGTGATCCGGACGGGGAAGAGACCCAGTACTTC
V gene: TRBV5-4; D gene: NA; J gene: TRBJ1-1; clone size: NA; CDR3 protein: CASSLTGSATEAFF; CDR3 DNA: TGTGCCAGCAGCTTGACAGGGAGTGCCACTGAAGCTTTCTTT
V gene: TRBV3-1/TRBV3-2; D gene: TRBD2; J gene: TRBJ2-3; clone size: NA; CDR3 protein: CASSPRLAGGSDTQYF; CDR3 DNA: TGTGCCAGCAGCCCCAGACTAGCGGGGGGATCAGATACGCAGTATTTT
V gene: TRBV6-5; D gene: TRBD1; J gene: TRBJ1-1; clone size: few; CDR3 protein: CASSRGQGNTEAFF; CDR3 DNA: TGTGCCAGCAGCAGGGGACAGGGGAACACTGAAGCTTTCTTT
V gene: TRBV14; D gene: NA; J gene: TRBJ2-1; clone size: NA; CDR3 protein: CASSRTWNEQFF; CDR3 DNA: TGTGCCAGCAGCCGAACTTGGAATGAGCAGTTCTTC
V gene: TRBV5-1; D gene: TRBD1; J gene: TRBJ2-1; clone size: NA; CDR3 protein: CASSIRQGDEQFF; CDR3 DNA: TGCGCCAGCAGCATCCGACAGGGCGATGAGCAGTTCTTC
V gene: TRBV10-3; D gene: TRBD1; J gene: TRBJ1-2; clone size: NA; CDR3 protein: CAISESNRGQYGYTF; CDR3 DNA: TGTGCCATCAGTGAGTCGAACAGGGGGCAATATGGCTACACCTTC
V gene: TRBV6-1; D gene: NA; J gene: TRBJ1-2; clone size: NA; CDR3 protein: CASSETVAVSSYGYTF; CDR3 DNA: TGTGCCAGCAGTGAAACTGTGGCAGTAAGTTCCTATGGCTACACCTTC
V gene: TRBV29-1; D gene: NA; J gene: TRBJ1-2; clone size: NA; CDR3 protein: CSVERPATVGYTF; CDR3 DNA: TGCAGCGTTGAACGCCCAGCTACGGTTGGCTACACCTTC
V gene: TRBV14; D gene: NA; J gene: TRBJ2-3; clone size: NA; CDR3 protein: CAGPRGSPLDTQYF; CDR3 DNA: TGTGCCGGCCCCCGGGGGTCCCCGCTGGATACGCAGTATTTT
V gene: TRBV9; D gene: NA; J gene: TRBJ1-1; clone size: NA; CDR3 protein: CASSVVNTLNTEAFF; CDR3 DNA: TGTGCCAGCAGCGTAGTAAACACCCTTAACACTGAAGCTTTCTTT
V gene: TRBV7-9; D gene: TRBD1; J gene: TRBJ1-4; clone size: NA; CDR3 protein: CASSFGTGVNEKLFF; CDR3 DNA: TGTGCCAGCAGCTTTGGGACAGGGGTAAATGAAAAACTGTTTTTT
V gene: TRBV12-3/TRBV12-4; D gene: NA; J gene: TRBJ2-7; clone size: NA; CDR3 protein: CASSPPGPNEQYF; CDR3 DNA: TGTGCCAGCAGTCCGCCGGGACCCAACGAGCAGTACTTC
V gene: TRBV4-1; D gene: NA; J gene: TRBJ1-4; clone size: NA; CDR3 protein: CASSLLGIREKLFF; CDR3 DNA: TGCGCCAGCAGCCTGCTAGGGATTCGTGAAAAACTGTTTTTT
V gene: TRBV30; D gene: NA; J gene: TRBJ1-2; clone size: NA; CDR3 protein: CAWTEGGYGYTF; CDR3 DNA: TGTGCCTGGACGGAAGGAGGCTATGGCTACACCTTC
V gene: TRBV27; D gene: NA; J gene: TRBJ1-1; clone size: NA; CDR3 protein: CASRKIQGPEAFF; CDR3 DNA: TGTGCCAGCAGAAAAATACAGGGACCTGAAGCTTTCTTT
V gene: TRBV2; D gene: TRBD2; J gene: TRBJ2-3; clone size: NA; CDR3 protein: CASRAGTSGGDTQYF; CDR3 DNA: TGTGCCAGCAGGGCCGGGACTAGCGGGGGTGATACGCAGTATTTT
V gene: TRBV14; D gene: NA; J gene: TRBJ2-5; clone size: NA; CDR3 protein: CASSQDTVQETQYF; CDR3 DNA: TGTGCCAGCAGCCAAGATACAGTACAAGAGACCCAGTACTTC
V gene: TRBV5-1; D gene: NA; J gene: TRBJ2-1; clone size: NA; CDR3 protein: CASSRGWVPSSYNEQFF; CDR3 DNA: TGCGCCAGCAGCCGGGGGTGGGTCCCGAGCTCCTACAATGAGCAGTTCTTC
V gene: TRBV5-6; D gene: TRBD2; J gene: TRBJ2-3; clone size: once; CDR3 protein: CASSLLFGAGDTDTQYF; CDR3 DNA: TGTGCCAGCAGCTTGCTTTTTGGGGCGGGGGACACAGATACGCAGTATTTT
V gene: TRBV6-2/TRBV6-3; D gene: NA; J gene: TRBJ1-6; clone size: NA; CDR3 protein: CASSYWLTKGLNSPLHF; CDR3 DNA: TGTGCCAGCAGTTACTGGCTCACGAAGGGCCTTAATTCACCCCTCCACTTT
V gene: TRBV4-1; D gene: TRBD2; J gene: TRBJ2-3; clone size: NA; CDR3 protein: CASSQGLFAGGDRRDTQYF; CDR3 DNA: TGCGCCAGCAGCCAAGGACTATTCGCGGGGGGGGACCGCAGGGATACGCAGTATTTT
V gene: TRBV6-5; D gene: TRBD1; J gene: TRBJ1-1; clone size: NA; CDR3 protein: CASSRDRGGVSFF; CDR3 DNA: TGTGCCAGCAGTAGGGACAGGGGAGGGGTATCTTTCTTT
V gene: TRBV6-2/TRBV6-3; D gene: NA; J gene: TRBJ1-5; clone size: NA; CDR3 protein: CASSPNRAVQPQHF; CDR3 DNA: TGTGCCAGCAGCCCTAACAGGGCGGTGCAGCCCCAGCATTTT
V gene: TRBV7-2; D gene: NA; J gene: TRBJ1-2; clone size: NA; CDR3 protein: CASSEGPGTKLHTF; CDR3 DNA: TGTGCCAGCAGCGAGGGGCCCGGGACAAAATTGCACACCTTC
V gene: TRBV27; D gene: TRBD1; J gene: TRBJ2-3; clone size: NA; CDR3 protein: CASSNNRRDSYTDTQYF; CDR3 DNA: TGTGCCAGCAGCAATAACCGCCGGGACAGTTACACAGATACGCAGTATTTT
V gene: TRBV7-9; D gene: NA; J gene: TRBJ1-2; clone size: NA; CDR3 protein: CASSPDPYGYTF; CDR3 DNA: TGTGCCAGCAGCCCTGACCCCTATGGCTACACCTTC
V gene: TRBV6-5; D gene: NA; J gene: TRBJ1-1; clone size: NA; CDR3 protein: CASSYSRVMNTEAFF; CDR3 DNA: TGTGCCAGCAGTTACTCGAGGGTTATGAACACTGAAGCTTTCTTT
V gene: TRBV4-2; D gene: TRBD2; J gene: TRBJ2-3; clone size: NA; CDR3 protein: CASSQVAGGPTDTQYF; CDR3 DNA: TGTGCCAGCAGCCAGGTAGCGGGGGGTCCGACAGATACGCAGTATTTT
V gene: TRBV10-3; D gene: NA; J gene: TRBJ2-5; clone size: NA; CDR3 protein: CATSWGDSQETQYF; CDR3 DNA: TGTGCCACCTCTTGGGGGGACAGCCAAGAGACCCAGTACTTC
V gene: TRBV19; D gene: TRBD1; J gene: TRBJ2-7; clone size: NA; CDR3 protein: CASSLDRYEQYF; CDR3 DNA: TGTGCCAGTAGCCTGGACAGGTACGAGCAGTACTTC
V gene: TRBV6-5; D gene: NA; J gene: TRBJ1-6; clone size: NA; CDR3 protein: CASSYSEGGVISPLHF; CDR3 DNA: TGTGCCAGCAGTTACTCTGAAGGGGGGGTGATTTCACCCCTCCACTTT
V gene: TRBV7-9; D gene: TRBD1; J gene: TRBJ1-5; clone size: NA; CDR3 protein: CASSPGQGADQPQHF; CDR3 DNA: TGTGCCAGCAGCCCGGGACAGGGGGCGGATCAGCCCCAGCATTTT
V gene: TRBV9; D gene: TRBD2; J gene: TRBJ2-7; clone size: NA; CDR3 protein: CASSAEGTSYEQYF; CDR3 DNA: TGTGCCAGCAGCGCCGAGGGGACTAGTTACGAGCAGTACTTC
V gene: TRBV12-1; D gene: NA; J gene: TRBJ1-1; clone size: NA; CDR3 protein: CASSFMQGRGYEAFF; CDR3 DNA: TGTGCCAGCAGCTTTATGCAGGGTAGAGGATATGAAGCTTTCTTT
V gene: TRBV27; D gene: NA; J gene: TRBJ2-7; clone size: NA; CDR3 protein: CAAGYSYEQYF; CDR3 DNA: TGTGCCGCGGGCTACTCCTACGAGCAGTACTTC
V gene: TRBV19; D gene: TRBD2; J gene: TRBJ2-7; clone size: NA; CDR3 protein: CASSGGGF; CDR3 DNA: TGTGCCAGTAGTGGGGGGGGATTC
V gene: TRBV21-1; D gene: NA; J gene: TRBJ2-3; clone size: NA; CDR3 protein: CASSKLAGLPTDTQYF; CDR3 DNA: TGTGCCAGCAGCAAATTAGCGGGACTACCAACAGATACGCAGTATTTT
V gene: TRBV30; D gene: NA; J gene: TRBJ1-6; clone size: NA; CDR3 protein: CAWENQPGLSSPLHF; CDR3 DNA: TGTGCCTGGGAGAACCAACCGGGACTATCTTCACCCCTCCACTTT
V gene: TRBV5-1; D gene: TRBD1; J gene: TRBJ1-6; clone size: NA; CDR3 protein: CASTSGPGQGTFTYNSPLHF; CDR3 DNA: TGCGCCAGCACCTCGGGCCCGGGACAGGGGACGTTCACCTATAATTCACCCCTCCACTTT
V gene: TRBV2; D gene: NA; J gene: TRBJ2-3; clone size: NA; CDR3 protein: CASRGVSDTQYF; CDR3 DNA: TGTGCCAGCAGAGGGGTTTCAGATACGCAGTATTTT
V gene: TRBV27; D gene: TRBD2; J gene: TRBJ2-7; clone size: medium-sized; CDR3 protein: CASSLSSRGGTNEQYF; CDR3 DNA: TGTGCCAGCAGTTTATCGTCTCGGGGGGGGACGAACGAGCAGTACTTC
V gene: TRBV7-9; D gene: NA; J gene: TRBJ2-3; clone size: NA; CDR3 protein: CASSLAGSFEDTQYF; CDR3 DNA: TGTGCCAGCAGCTTAGCAGGGTCTTTCGAAGATACGCAGTATTTT
V gene: TRBV18; D gene: TRBD1; J gene: TRBJ2-1; clone size: NA; CDR3 protein: CASSLRGLNNNEQFF; CDR3 DNA: TGTGCCAGCTCCCTCAGGGGGCTTAACAACAATGAGCAGTTCTTC
V gene: TRBV6-5; D gene: NA; J gene: TRBJ2-5; clone size: NA; CDR3 protein: CASTRGSAWRDQYF; CDR3 DNA: TGTGCCAGCACCCGGGGGAGCGCCTGGAGAGACCAGTACTTC